A single sample is the source of the 26 T cell receptor beta chains below, sequenced in a study of T cells in Graves' hyperthyroidism and ophthalmopathy. It was RNA transcripts that yielded the amplified TCR beta CDR3 regions. First-round RT-PCR with HTBI primers amplified the TCR CDR3 region. TCRdb independently ran MiXCR on the multiplex PCR reads; one entry per CDR3 protein. The sample lists 490,000 or so distinct CDR3 sequences, approximately 23% seen once, with approximately 49% in the top ten. Sample: blood. These receptors originate from a woman aged 70-85 years with Graves' ophthalmopathy.

This clonotype appeared once. The chain couples TRBV5-4 to TRBJ2-1; 7 bases match TRBD2. This CDR3 is built from 16 residues. CDR1 and CDR2 from the germline V gene are SGHNT and YYREEE (reference sequence). V was clipped by 0 bases and J by 3 bases; unmatched bases: 6. The CDR3 spells CASSLASGESYNEQFF. The CDR3 nucleotides read TGTGCCAGCAGCTTGGCCAGCGGGGAAAGCTACAATGAGCAGTTCTTC.

V usage is TRBV6-2 or TRBV6-3 and J usage is TRBJ1-1, with D possibly matching TRBD1 (5 bases). This CDR3 is 14 amino acids long. Germline V gene data show CDR1 as MNHEY and CDR2 as SVGEGT. V was trimmed by 5 bases and J by 3 bases, leaving 13 bases between them. The CDR3 nucleotides are TGTGCCAGCAGTGCCGGGGCAGGGTACACTGAAGCTTTCTTT. Amino acids: CASSAGAGYTEAFF.

This clonotype has a count of ten or more. The rearrangement uses TRBV11-2 and TRBJ2-7; D call uncertain. Germline CDR1 and CDR2: SGHAT and FQNNGV. This CDR3 is 12 amino acids long. V lost 5 bases and J lost 3, with 8 bases in between. Written as DNA, the CDR3 is TGTGCCAGCAGCCACGAGAACTACGAGCAGTACTTC. It yields the protein CASSHENYEQYF. Looking up the rest from reference TRBV11-2 and TRBJ2-7 gives the full variable domain: EAGVAQSPRYKIIEKRQSVAFWCNPISGHATLYWYQQILGQGPKLLIQFQNNGVVDDSQLPKDRFSAERLKGVDSTLKIQPAKLEDSAVYLCASSHENYEQYFGPGTRLTVT.

Many counts were recorded for this clonotype. This chain uses TRBV2 with TRBJ2-5, with D possibly TRBD1 on 6 matching bases. Germline-derived CDR1 and CDR2 are SNHLY and FYNNEI. Trimming removed 7 bases at V and 1 base at J, with 10 bases between. This CDR3 comprises 13 residues. Written as DNA, the CDR3 is TGTGCCAGCATTAAGGACAGCCAAGAGACCCAGTACTTC. Translated, it gives CASIKDSQETQYF.

This clonotype was observed a few times. The junction departs from germline at one end; a sequencing error may be responsible. This rearrangement joins TRBV7-7 to TRBJ2-2; 7 positions agree with TRBD2. The V gene's germline CDR1 is SSHAT and CDR2 FNYEAQ (reference sequence). This CDR3 contains 17 residues. The CDR3 sequence: CASSPRPSGENTGELFF. The CDR3 bases are TGTGCTAGCAGCCCTAGGCCTAGCGGAGAGAACACCGGGGAGCTGTTTTTT.

This clonotype came up many times. The chain has TRBV12-3 or TRBV12-4 and TRBJ2-7, with D unclear. The CDR3 has 14 amino acids. With 6 bases removed from V and 3 bases from J, the gap between germline ends came to 15 bases. For the CDR3, the DNA is TGTGCCAGCAGGGTAGGGCCCCGCCACTACGAGCAGTACTTC. Translating gives CASRVGPRHYEQYF.

The V call is TRBV18, the J call TRBJ1-5; maybe TRBD1 (5 bases). Per germline, CDR1 KGHSH and CDR2 LQKENI. This CDR3 region has 15 residues. V dropped 5 bases and J dropped 0 bases, with 11 bases sitting between them. The CDR3 DNA reads TGTGCCAGCTCATCCCAGGGTGGTAGCAATCAGCCCCAGCATTTT. It specifies CASSSQGGSNQPQHF.

Notes on this clonotype: Possible read error: a much larger clone is one base away. The V and J genes are TRBV30 and TRBJ1-1; TRBD1 is a possible D gene (6 bases). Between the trimmed V and J ends, which lost 0 bases and 5 bases, there was a span of 13 bases. Germline CDR1 and CDR2: GTSNPN and SVGIG (reference sequence). There are 14 residues in the CDR3. The CDR3 bases are TGTGCCTGGAGTGTAGCAGGGGTCCTTACTGAAGCTTTCTTT. This gives the protein CAWSVAGVLTEAFF.

The chain employs TRBV9 and TRBJ2-1; TRBD1 aligns across 11 bases. Per the germline V gene, CDR1 is SGDLS and CDR2 is YYNGEE. V lost 3 bases to trimming and J lost 5 bases; unmatched junction nucleotides: 4. The CDR3 is made up of 15 amino acids. The CDR3 nucleotides read TGTGCCAGCAGCGCCGGGACAGGGGGACACAATGAGCAGTTCTTC. Translating gives CASSAGTGGHNEQFF.

The chain employs TRBV6-2 or TRBV6-3 and TRBJ2-3; D is undetermined. Trimming left V 8 bases short and J 3 bases short, with 15 bases between. Germline values: CDR1 MNHEY, CDR2 SVGEGT. This CDR3 spans 14 amino acids. CDR3 coding DNA: TGTGCCAGCTGGAACTACACGGAGACAGATACGCAGTATTTT. It yields the protein CASWNYTETDTQYF.

This clonotype was observed at least ten times. The chain carries TRBV29-1 and TRBJ2-2; TRBD2 is a possible D gene (6 bases). Germline CDR1 SQVTM, CDR2 ANQGSEA. Trimming removed 2 bases from V and 4 bases from J, with 11 bases in between. The CDR3 sequence is 14 residues long. CDR3 in amino acids: CSVELGRITGELFF. The CDR3 DNA sequence: TGCAGCGTTGAACTAGGGAGGATCACCGGGGAGCTGTTTTTT.

This clonotype appeared a few times. The chain combines TRBV5-1 with TRBJ2-1; D perhaps matches TRBD2 (6 bases). This CDR3 is built from 16 residues. CDR1 is SGHRS and CDR2 is YFSETQ in the germline V gene. V gave up 3 bases and J gave up 0 bases, with 13 bases separating them. The CDR3 sequence is CASSWSGSDSYNEQFF. The CDR3 DNA follows: TGCGCCAGCAGCTGGAGCGGGTCTGACTCCTACAATGAGCAGTTCTTC.

This clonotype was observed a few times. This sequence joins TRBV20-1 and TRBJ2-7; TRBD1 matches 10 bases. The CDR3 runs 14 residues. V lost 6 bases to trimming and J lost 2 bases; unmatched junction nucleotides: 7. Per the germline V gene, CDR1 is DFQATT and CDR2 is SNEGSKA (reference sequence). CDR3 sequence reads: CSALDRGFPYEQYF. CDR3 bases: TGCAGTGCGCTGGACAGGGGGTTTCCCTACGAGCAGTACTTC.

The chain uses TRBV6-2 or TRBV6-3 and TRBJ1-6; D is unresolved. Trimming removed 6 bases at V and 11 bases at J, with 11 bases between. CDR1 is MNHEY and CDR2 is SVGEGT in the germline V gene. The CDR3 sequence is 12 residues long. The CDR3 sequence: CASSPYGTPLHF. CDR3 nucleotides: TGTGCCAGCAGCCCGTACGGGACACCCCTCCACTTT.

This chain links TRBV20-1 with TRBJ2-5; D is possibly TRBD2 (7 bases). The CDR3 totals 13 residues. V lost 5 bases and J lost 4, with 14 bases in between. CDR1 and CDR2 (germline): DFQATT, SNEGSKA (reference sequence). The CDR3 region has the DNA TGCAGTGCTGCACTGGGAGGGGGAGAGACCCAGTACTTC. Translated: CSAALGGGETQYF.

The rearrangement joins TRBV3-1 to TRBJ2-7, with 11 bases matching TRBD1. This CDR3 has 15 residues. The V gene's germline CDR1 is LGHDT and CDR2 YNNKEL (reference sequence). J gave up 4 bases and V 2 bases, and 4 bases lay outside the gene matches. This CDR3 is CASSQRDRGIYEQYF. The CDR3 DNA reads as TGTGCCAGCAGCCAAAGGGACAGGGGGATATACGAGCAGTACTTC.

In this sample, this clonotype turned up many times. The chain employs TRBV6-1 and TRBJ2-7; TRBD1 agrees at 7 bases. The V segment lost 10 bases and the J segment 4 bases; nucleotides outside the gene matches: 13. This CDR3 is 14 amino acids long. Germline V CDR1 and CDR2: MNHNS, SASEGT. DNA for the CDR3: TGTGCCACCTCAAGGGAAGGGGGCCTATACGAGCAGTACTTC. Protein product: CATSREGGLYEQYF.

This clonotype was recorded at least ten times. The chain employs TRBV6-1 and TRBJ1-4; D might be TRBD1 (6 bases). This CDR3 has 15 residues. The germline V and J ends were trimmed by 6 bases and 4 bases, with 15 bases remaining between them. Germline assignment: CDR1 MNHNS and CDR2 SASEGT. CDR3 region: CASSLTDSYNEKLFF. In nucleotides, the CDR3 is TGTGCCAGCAGCCTCACGGACAGTTATAATGAAAAACTGTTTTTT.

This clonotype was observed once. The gene calls are TRBV14 and TRBJ2-4; 11 bases map to TRBD2. Germline V gene sequence: CDR1 SGHDN, CDR2 FVKESK. The length of the CDR3 is 15 residues. J lost 2 bases, V lost 4 bases, and 1 base had no gene match. The CDR3 here is CASSPSGRSKNIQYF. Written as DNA, the CDR3 is TGTGCCAGCAGCCCTAGCGGGAGGTCCAAAAACATTCAGTACTTC.

This clonotype has ten or more counts. The V and J genes are TRBV28 and TRBJ1-6, with a possible D match to TRBD1 (5 bases). The CDR3 has 16 residues. V was cut by 3 bases and J by 7 bases, with 16 bases left in between. Germline V gene lookup returns CDR1 MDHEN and CDR2 SYDVKM. CDR3 loop: CASSFGGGVRNSPLHF. The DNA for the CDR3 is TGTGCCAGCAGTTTTGGGGGGGGGGTCCGCAATTCACCCCTCCACTTT. The whole variable domain, remainder taken from reference TRBV28 and TRBJ1-6, is DVKVTQSSRYLVKRTGEKVFLECVQDMDHENMFWYRQDPGLGLRLIYFSYDVKMKEKGDIPEGYSVSREKKERFSLILESASTNQTSMYLCASSFGGGVRNSPLHFGNGTRLTVT.

CDR3 nucleotide sequence: TGCAGTGCTGAAGGGGGACAGGTCTACGAGCAGTACTTC. Its translation: CSAEGGQVYEQYF. The chain employs TRBV20-1 and TRBJ2-7, with 8 bases lining up with TRBD1. Germline V gene sequence: CDR1 DFQATT, CDR2 SNEGSKA (reference sequence). The CDR3 consists of 13 residues. V lost 5 bases, J lost 3 bases, and 6 bases stayed unmatched.

The genes are TRBV7-2 and TRBJ2-2; D ambiguous. Germline V gene lookup returns CDR1 SGHTA and CDR2 FQGNSA. V was clipped by 3 bases and J by 0 bases, with 11 bases between them. The CDR3 sequence is 16 residues long. This CDR3 reads CASSFRSEPNTGELFF. The CDR3 DNA follows: TGTGCCAGCAGCTTTCGGTCCGAGCCGAACACCGGGGAGCTGTTTTTT. The full variable domain, in which reference TRBV7-2 and TRBJ2-2 provide the parts outside the CDR3, is GAGVSQSPSNKVTEKGKDVELRCDPISGHTALYWYRQSLGQGLEFLIYFQGNSAPDKSGLPSDRFSAERTGGSVSTLTIQRTQQEDSAVYLCASSFRSEPNTGELFFGEGSRLTVL.

This clonotype was seen only a few times. The V gene is TRBV12-3 or TRBV12-4, the J gene TRBJ1-4; D remains unclear. V was clipped by 6 bases and J by 11 bases, with 13 bases between them. The CDR3 extends over 12 amino acids. CDR3 nucleotides: TGTGCCAGCAGCTCGACTAGTCAGAAACTGTTTTTT. The encoded protein is CASSSTSQKLFF.

This clonotype was seen a handful of times. V gene TRBV19 combines with J gene TRBJ2-1; 7 nucleotides line up with TRBD1. Germline values: CDR1 LNHDA, CDR2 SQIVND (reference sequence). CDR3 length equals 13 residues. V trimming: 6 bases; J trimming: 9 bases; junction bases outside the gene matches: 8. CDR3 region: CASSTNRGTEQFF. The CDR3 coding sequence is TGTGCCAGTAGCACCAACAGGGGAACTGAGCAGTTCTTC.

The chain couples TRBV7-9 to TRBJ2-5, with TRBD1 as a possible D gene (6 bases). The CDR3 is made up of 15 amino acids. Between the trimmed V and J ends, which lost 0 bases and 5 bases, there was a span of 13 bases. CDR1 SEHNR and CDR2 FQNEAQ come from the germline V gene (reference sequence). CDR3 sequence reads: CASSLAGQGHETQYF. DNA for the CDR3: TGTGCCAGCAGCTTAGCGGGGCAGGGACATGAGACCCAGTACTTC.

This clonotype was counted only a few times. The chain recombines TRBV29-1 with TRBJ2-7, with TRBD1 identical over 7 bases. Germline CDR1 SQVTM, CDR2 ANQGSEA. V was clipped by 7 bases and J by 3 bases; unmatched bases: 9. CDR3 length: 13 residues. CDR3 residues: CSAVGTDFYEQYF. Here the CDR3 DNA reads TGCAGCGCTGTCGGGACAGACTTCTACGAGCAGTACTTC.